The text below deals with one T cell receptor (beta chain). The antigen is undetermined. The study sampled blood at baseline, cycle 4 day 1, and cycle 7 day 1. Libraries were prepared by immunoSEQ multiplex PCR; TCRdb keeps only in-frame clonotypes and omits some of them. The table shows some 17,000 clones, with roughly 75% occurring only once. CDR3 length: 15 residues. V gave up 2 bases and J gave up 2 bases, with 11 bases separating them. Germline V gives CDR1 SGHVS, CDR2 FNYEAQ. The entry originates in a study of OX40 agonist ivuxolimab in advanced cancers. Study summary: Ivuxolimab, an antibody that agonizes OX40 (CD134), was administered to the patients. Patients received ivuxolimab, an intravenous treatment, every 2 weeks at 0.01 to 10 mg/kg. Whole-study findings and limits: At 0.1 to 3.0 mg/kg and by week 6, clonal expansion occurred in CD4+ and CD8+ blood T cells.

The V and J genes are TRBV7-6 and TRBJ2-3; TRBD2 might be the D (5 bases). This sample comprised CD4+ or CD8+ T cells sorted from blood, obtained in a trial of the OX40 agonist ivuxolimab. The sequence derives from an adult with an advanced solid tumor such as melanoma, head and neck, liver or kidney cancer. CDR3 coding DNA: TGTGCCAGCAGCTTACCTCCGGGAAACACAGATACGCAGTATTTT. Its translation: CASSLPPGNTDTQYF.